These 24 T cell receptor beta chains originate from one sample sequenced in a study of tumor and adjacent non-tumor tissue in lung cancer. The template was RNA from unsorted bulk tissue. A modified ARM-PCR protocol with three rounds of nested PCR amplified TCRbeta. TCRdb re-called the multiplex PCR reads through MiXCR, storing one row per CDR3 protein. The sample includes around 210,000 distinct CDR3 sequences, about two thirds of them seen just once. The sample comprised lung tumor tissue. The receptors originated from a man in his sixties with non-small cell lung cancer.

Comments on this clonotype: Given a much more abundant clone one base away, this may be a read error. CDR3 sequence: CASSLVGTSVSYEQYF. CDR3 sequence (DNA): TGTGCCAGCAGCTTGGTCGGGACTAGCGTCTCCTACGAGCAGTACTTC. The chain carries TRBV5-4 and TRBJ2-7; 10 bases align to TRBD2. The junction had 3 bases not matched to a gene; V was cut back by 0 bases and J by 0 bases. This CDR3 region has 16 residues. Germline V lookup: CDR1 SGHNT, CDR2 YYREEE (reference sequence).

In the case of this clonotype: One junction end does not reproduce the germline sequence, and a read error may be involved. The chain uses TRBV11-2 and TRBJ2-5; D may correspond to TRBD1 or TRBD2 (5 bases each). Germline CDR1 SGHAT, CDR2 FQNNGV. This CDR3 is built from 15 residues. The CDR3 here is CARILGTALTEAQYF. The CDR3 DNA reads TGTGCCAGAATCTTAGGGACGGCTCTGACAGAGGCCCAGTACTTC.

The chain carries TRBV6-5 and TRBJ2-7; 8 bases line up with TRBD1. CDR3 length: 17 residues. Trimming removed 6 bases from V and 3 bases from J; junction bases left unmatched: 16. Germline CDR1 is MNHEY and CDR2 is SVGAGI. CDR3 sequence: CASSSVPGTGKCYEQYF. The CDR3 nucleotides read TGTGCCAGCAGCTCAGTACCTGGGACAGGAAAATGCTACGAGCAGTACTTC.

This clonotype was counted between two and nine times. This rearrangement joins TRBV20-1 to TRBJ2-7; 11 nucleotides agree with TRBD2. The CDR3 is 18 residues long. V lost 3 bases and J lost 1; bases outside the gene matches: 14. Germline values: CDR1 DFQATT, CDR2 SNEGSKA (reference sequence). The CDR3 DNA reads as TGCAGTGCTAGGAGAGGAGGGCCCGGGACTAGCGGATCCTACGAGCAGTACTTC. Its translation: CSARRGGPGTSGSYEQYF.

As concerns this clonotype: No conserved phenylalanine or tryptophan ends this CDR3, so it is likely a read error. The gene calls are TRBV29-1 and TRBJ1-2; tentatively, D is TRBD1 (6 bases). Germline-derived CDR1 and CDR2 are SQVTM and ANQGSEA. Between the trimmed V and J ends, which lost 6 bases and 6 bases, there was a span of 17 bases. This CDR3 has 13 amino acids. CDR3 nucleotides: TGCAGCGTCCGCGGGGGCGGTGAACATGGCTACACCATC. Its protein product is CSVRGGGEHGYTI.

Of note for this clonotype: One junction end disagrees with the germline gene, perhaps due to a read error. V is TRBV7-9 and J is TRBJ1-6, with D hard to call. The CDR3 sequence is 15 residues long. CDR1 SEHNR and CDR2 FQNEAQ come from the germline V gene (reference sequence). The CDR3 protein is CTSSQGTVTDSPLHF. The CDR3 DNA sequence: TGTACCAGCAGCCAAGGAACAGTCACGGATTCACCCCTCCACTTT. The full variable domain, with the rest looked up from reference TRBV7-9 and TRBJ1-6, is DTGVSQNPRHKITKRGQNVTFRCDPISEHNRLYWYRQTLGQGPEFLTYFQNEAQLEKSRLLSDRFSAERPKGSFSTLEIQRTEQGDSAMYLCTSSQGTVTDSPLHFGNGTRLTVT.

This clonotype has just one count. Just one base apart from a much larger clone, this may be a read error. The chain combines TRBV6-6 with TRBJ2-4; 9 bases are shared with TRBD1. The CDR3 is 14 amino acids. Germline V gene data show CDR1 as MNHNY and CDR2 as SVGAGI (reference sequence). The DNA of the CDR3 is TGTGCCAGCAGCCCGGACAGGGGCGCAAACATTCAGAACTTC. Translated: CASSPDRGANIQNF.

Points on this clonotype: A much larger clone lies one base from this, so it may be a read error. J is TRBJ2-1 and V is TRBV5-4; 8 bases map to TRBD2. The V gene end was trimmed by 6 bases and the J gene end by 1 base; junction bases not matched to a gene: 12. Germline-derived CDR1 and CDR2 are SGHNT and YYREEE (reference sequence). The CDR3 covers 17 residues. CDR3 region: CASTRGLTGGSYNEQFF. CDR3 sequence (DNA): TGTGCCAGCACCCGGGGACTAACGGGAGGGTCCTACAATGAGCAGTTCTTC. Full variable domain (outside the CDR3, taken from reference TRBV5-4 and TRBJ2-1): ETGVTQSPTHLIKTRGQQVTLRCSSQSGHNTVSWYQQALGQGPQFIFQYYREEENGRGNFPPRFSGLQFPNYSSELNVNALELDDSALYLCASTRGLTGGSYNEQFFGPGTRLTVL.

About this clonotype: A much larger clonotype is one base distant, so this may be a read error. The CDR3 ends on some other residue instead of the conserved phenylalanine or tryptophan, so this is likely a read error. The J gene is TRBJ1-2, the V gene TRBV29-1, with D perhaps TRBD1 (6 bases). The CDR3 contains 12 residues. The ends were cut back, 3 bases at V and 7 bases at J, with 12 bases in the middle. In germline, CDR1 is SQVTM, CDR2 ANQGSEA. CDR3 sequence reads: CSVDRGLRGYTL. The DNA of the CDR3 is TGCAGCGTTGACAGGGGATTACGTGGCTACACCTTG.

V gene TRBV6-6 combines with J gene TRBJ2-2, with 7 bases matching TRBD2. Germline V gives CDR1 MNHNY, CDR2 SVGAGI (reference sequence). CDR3 length: 16 amino acids. J lost 7 bases, V lost 0 bases, and 8 bases had no gene match. CDR3 sequence reads: CASSYSRVGEGGELFF. In nucleotides, the CDR3 is TGTGCCAGCAGTTACTCGAGGGTGGGGGAGGGCGGGGAGCTGTTTTTT.

The chain carries TRBV6-1 and TRBJ2-5; TRBD2 aligns across 9 bases. V gave up 4 bases and J gave up 5 bases; unmatched junction bases: 8. The CDR3 totals 15 residues. In germline, CDR1 is MNHNS, CDR2 SASEGT. The CDR3 DNA reads TGTGCCAGCAGTGTCACCCTAGCGGGGATGGAGACCCAGTACTTC. As protein: CASSVTLAGMETQYF.

V usage is TRBV28 and J usage is TRBJ2-1; D possibly corresponds to TRBD2 (6 bases). CDR1 and CDR2 from the germline V gene are MDHEN and SYDVKM. The CDR3 is made up of 12 amino acids. CDR3 in DNA: TGTACTAGCAGTTCATTAGGGCCGGAGCAGTTCTTC. Its protein product is CTSSSLGPEQFF.

This clonotype was seen a handful of times. This clone may be a read error of a much larger clone one base away. This chain uses TRBV11-3 with TRBJ2-5; D call uncertain. The length of the CDR3 is 11 residues. In germline, CDR1 is SGHNT, CDR2 YENEEA. The CDR3 region has the DNA TGTGTCAGCAGCCTAGATGGCTCCCCTCACTTC. It codes for CVSSLDGSPHF.

To note about this clonotype: A read error may account for a junction end that differs from germline. The chain couples TRBV11-3 to TRBJ2-2; D may be TRBD2 (6 bases). The CDR3 has 14 amino acids. Germline V gives CDR1 SGHNT, CDR2 YENEEA. The CDR3 reads CASSLVTAGGKLFF. The CDR3 DNA reads as TGTGCTAGCAGCTTAGTCACTGCCGGCGGGAAGCTGTTTTTT.

As concerns this clonotype: An end of the junction differs from the germline gene, which may be a read error. This sequence joins TRBV4-3 and TRBJ2-1; 7 bases fit TRBD2. This CDR3 region has 18 residues. The V gene's germline CDR1 is LGHNA and CDR2 YSLEER. The CDR3 region has the DNA TGCGCCAGCAGCCAAGGTCAGCGGGGCGGAAGCTCCTACAATCAGCAGTTCTTC. As protein: CASSQGQRGGSSYNQQFF.

The chain links TRBV28 to TRBJ2-5; D is uncertain. The CDR3 spans 11 residues. Germline lookup yields CDR1 MDHEN and CDR2 SYDVKM. V gave up 6 bases and J gave up 7 bases, with 9 bases separating them. CDR3 region: CASRSRWTQYF. The CDR3, as DNA: TGTGCCAGCAGATCAAGATGGACCCAGTACTTC.

This clonotype showed up many times. J is TRBJ2-1 and V is TRBV11-2, with 7 positions matching TRBD2. Trimming at V came to 5 bases and at J to 0 bases, leaving 13 bases not matched to a gene. CDR3 length: 18 residues. CDR1 and CDR2 (germline): SGHAT, FQNNGV. The CDR3 sequence: CASSPVKLAGDSYNEQFF. DNA of the CDR3: TGTGCCAGCAGCCCAGTGAAGCTCGCGGGGGACTCCTACAATGAGCAGTTCTTC.

For this clonotype: Compared with germline, one end of the junction differs, possibly owing to a read error. This CDR3 is CSAISGIAYNSPLHF. As DNA, the CDR3 is TGCAGTGCTATCTCCGGGATAGCTTATAATTCACCTCTCCACTTT. The rearrangement joins TRBV20-1 to TRBJ1-6; no definite D call. This CDR3 region has 15 residues. From germline, CDR1 is DFQATT and CDR2 SNEGSKA (reference sequence).

As concerns this clonotype: The junction does not match germline at one end; this may be a read error. The V gene is TRBV20-1, the J gene TRBJ2-3; 7 bases map to TRBD2. CDR1 DFQATT and CDR2 SNEGSKA come from the germline V gene (reference sequence). This CDR3 region has 13 residues. This CDR3 reads CSARWEGLDKQYF. The CDR3 DNA follows: TGCAGTGCTAGATGGGAGGGCCTGGATAAGCAGTATTTT.

Concerning this clonotype: A much more abundant neighbour one base away suggests this may be a read error. The rearrangement uses TRBV20-1 and TRBJ1-1; possibly TRBD1 for D (6 bases). Germline CDR1 reads DFQATT; CDR2 reads SNEGSKA (reference sequence). CDR3 length equals 13 residues. V shed 4 bases and J shed 4 bases, with 13 bases lying between them. CDR3 nucleotide sequence: TGCAGTGCTATGGTAGGGGGGGGCACTGAAGCTTTCTTT. This codes for CSAMVGGGTEAFF.

This chain uses TRBV20-1 with TRBJ2-5, with D perhaps TRBD2 (6 bases). The CDR3 spans 15 residues. CDR1 and CDR2 (germline): DFQATT, SNEGSKA (reference sequence). V lost 7 bases, J lost 0 bases, and 18 bases lay in between. CDR3 nucleotide sequence: TGCAGTGTTGACGATCGGGGGAGAAACCAAGAGACCCAGTACTTC. The encoded protein is CSVDDRGRNQETQYF.

This clonotype came up many times. The chain couples TRBV11-2 to TRBJ1-6; weak D call: TRBD1 (5 bases). V was cut by 0 bases and J by 8 bases, with 11 bases left in between. This CDR3 spans 15 amino acids. Germline loops: CDR1 SGHAT, CDR2 FQNNGV. The DNA for the CDR3 is TGTGCCAGCAGCTTAGAATCGGGGCTCGATTCACCCCTCCACTTT. Translating it yields CASSLESGLDSPLHF. Full variable domain (missing parts from reference TRBV11-2 and TRBJ1-6): EAGVAQSPRYKIIEKRQSVAFWCNPISGHATLYWYQQILGQGPKLLIQFQNNGVVDDSQLPKDRFSAERLKGVDSTLKIQPAKLEDSAVYLCASSLESGLDSPLHFGNGTRLTVT.

This clonotype was seen a handful of times. This rearrangement joins TRBV24-1 to TRBJ1-5; 9 bases match TRBD1. The V gene end was trimmed by 4 bases and the J gene end by 4 bases; junction bases not matched to a gene: 7. The CDR3 has 16 amino acids. Germline CDR1 is KGHDR and CDR2 is SFDVKD. The CDR3 loop reads CATSDWDRVWNQPQHF. The CDR3, as DNA: TGTGCCACCAGTGACTGGGACAGGGTATGGAATCAGCCCCAGCATTTT.

About this clonotype itself: Given a much more abundant clone one base away, this may be a read error. In DNA, the CDR3 is TGTGCCAGCAGAGTTGAGACAGGGATATACAACACTGAAGCTTTCTTT. It translates to CASRVETGIYNTEAFF. The J gene is TRBJ1-1, the V gene TRBV6-1; 7 nucleotides match TRBD1. With 6 bases clipped from V and 2 bases from J, the junction kept 12 bases outside the gene matches. This CDR3 is 16 amino acids long. The germline V gene encodes CDR1 MNHNS and CDR2 SASEGT.